This T cell receptor (beta chain) appears in the sequencing data of a study of blood T cell repertoires in COVID-19. Overall study context: Spain, Italy and the United States supplied samples that represented acute and convalescent COVID-19. From T cells, B-cell-depleted T cells, or PBMCs came the material, which was cDNA or gDNA.

Original data processing: Nucleated cell counts were estimated from reference gene primer amplification. Profiling relied on immunoSEQ multiplex PCR, and the TCRdb table lists in-frame clones only, not all of them. For V, J and clone size, that table is used; D and trimming come from the DNA. This sample carries some 120,000 clones, 70% to 85% of them seen once, and the ten largest clones take 15% to 20%. CDR3 length equals 16 residues. The V and J genes are TRBV21-1 and TRBJ1-5. TRBV21-1 is recorded as a pseudogene. The sequence was collected from a woman aged 45-60 years with acute or convalescent COVID-19. Material for sequencing was peripheral blood. The CDR3 DNA follows: TGTGCCAGCAGCAAAGCGGTGACGGGAAGCAATCAGCCCCAGCATTTT. This codes for CASSKAVTGSNQPQHF.